This TCR beta chain was obtained from a study of shared clonotypes between healthy human individuals. TCRdb's table, derived via immunoSEQ multiplex PCR, lists solely in-frame clones and lacks some. Of roughly 2 million clones in the sample, 90% to 95% were seen once. The CDR3 contains 11 residues. V lost 1 base and J 5 bases, leaving 2 bases between the germline ends. Germline loops: CDR1 SGHVS, CDR2 FQNEAQ. Notes on the study in general: Despite large depth, rarefaction showed incomplete sorted-subset sequencing.

Of note for this clone: Its target is not known. Other nucleotide sequences in the sample specify the same CDR3.

The chain links TRBV7-8 to TRBJ1-1; D unresolved. Sequencing was performed on naive CD4+ T cells sorted from blood. Subset described: CD45RA+ positively selected. This sequence was found in a man between 18 and 35 years old in good health. The CDR3 DNA follows: TGTGCCAGCAGCTTAGGTACTGAAGCTTTCTTT. It codes for CASSLGTEAFF.